This is a list of T cell receptor beta chains from one sample in a study of T cell responses to AZD1222 COVID-19 vaccine. Using immunoSEQ multiplex PCR, the repertoire was profiled, and TCRdb retains in-frame clones only, with some absent. The sample shows 130,000 or so clones, 80% to 95% of them seen only once. Sequenced here: peripheral blood, sampled 28 days after the second AZD1222 dose. These receptors came from an adult who received the AZD1222 COVID-19 vaccine. The CDR3 runs from the conserved cysteine through the conserved F or W. A D gene is named only where the DNA matches it firmly. Size tells how often a clone was seen (once, few, many) or the class of an expanded clone, and some rows leave it out.

once,-,13,TRBV25-1,TRBJ1-6,CASSAGPGSPLHF,TGTGCCAGCAGTGCGGGACCGGGATCACCCCTCCACTTT
-,TRBD1,15,TRBV5-4,TRBJ2-2,CASSYDRGLTGELFF,TGTGCCAGCAGTTACGACAGGGGGTTGACCGGGGAGCTGTTTTTT
-,-,15,TRBV10-2,TRBJ2-7,CASSEGRVLSYEQYF,TGCGCCAGCAGTGAAGGGCGGGTCCTCTCCTACGAGCAGTACTTC
-,-,13,TRBV10-3,TRBJ2-1,CAISGDFPNEQFF,TGTGCCATCAGCGGGGATTTTCCCAATGAGCAGTTCTTC
-,-,13,TRBV25-1,TRBJ2-7,CASSTRDHYEQYF,TGTGCCAGCAGTACCCGGGACCACTACGAGCAGTACTTC
-,TRBD1,19,TRBV4-1,TRBJ1-4,CASSPRGTGGDLLNEKLFF,TGCGCCAGCAGCCCCAGAGGGACAGGGGGCGATTTACTAAATGAAAAACTGTTTTTT
-,TRBD1,15,TRBV7-9,TRBJ1-1,CASSLAQGAWTEAFF,TGTGCCAGCAGCTTAGCGCAGGGGGCCTGGACTGAAGCTTTCTTT
-,-,14,TRBV18,TRBJ2-5,CASSLDGPQETQYF,TGTGCCAGCTCACTAGACGGACCCCAAGAGACCCAGTACTTC
once,TRBD2,16,TRBV4-3,TRBJ2-1,CASSQGGTSGYNEQFF,TGCGCCAGCAGCCAAGGTGGGACTAGCGGATACAATGAGCAGTTCTTC
-,TRBD2,15,TRBV2,TRBJ2-1,CASTDRLAEYNEQFF,TGTGCCAGCACCGATCGACTAGCGGAGTACAATGAGCAGTTCTTC
-,-,15,TRBV29-1,TRBJ2-1,CSVEGMGGSYNEQFF,TGCAGCGTTGAAGGGATGGGAGGCTCCTACAATGAGCAGTTCTTC
-,-,14,TRBV3-1/TRBV3-2,TRBJ1-5,CASSQDLQHQPQHF,TGTGCCAGCAGCCAAGATCTCCAACATCAGCCCCAGCATTTT
-,-,13,TRBV6-5,TRBJ1-3,CASRRGSGNTIYF,TGTGCCAGCCGGAGAGGGTCTGGAAACACCATATATTTT
-,TRBD2,15,TRBV4-3,TRBJ2-7,CASSQVAGAPYEQYF,TGCGCCAGCAGCCAAGTGGCGGGAGCACCCTACGAGCAGTACTTC
once,TRBD2,14,TRBV7-2,TRBJ2-7,CASSFSGRAAEQYF,TGTGCCAGCAGCTTTAGCGGGAGGGCCGCCGAGCAGTACTTC
-,-,15,TRBV19,TRBJ2-1,CASGITGASYNEQFF,TGTGCCAGTGGGATCACCGGGGCCTCCTACAATGAGCAGTTCTTC
-,-,15,TRBV5-5,TRBJ1-4,CASSLNLGAWEKLFF,TGTGCCAGCAGCTTGAATTTGGGGGCATGGGAAAAACTGTTTTTT
-,-,14,TRBV14,TRBJ2-2,CASSQVRGTGELFF,TGTGCCAGCAGCCAAGTAAGGGGCACCGGGGAGCTGTTTTTT
-,-,14,TRBV7-3,TRBJ2-5,CASSPTGGTGTQYF,TGTGCCAGCAGCCCGACGGGGGGCACGGGGACCCAGTACTTC
-,-,13,TRBV4-1,TRBJ1-2,CASSQDSRYGYTF,TGCGCCAGCAGCCAAGATAGCCGGTATGGCTACACCTTC
-,-,13,TRBV6-7,TRBJ2-2,CASLGRITGELFF,TGTGCCAGCCTGGGGCGAATCACCGGGGAGCTGTTTTTT
-,-,13,TRBV4-1,TRBJ2-7,CASSQVSWGEQYF,TGCGCCAGCAGCCAAGTATCATGGGGCGAGCAGTACTTC
-,-,11,TRBV19,TRBJ2-7,CASGLPTKQYF,TGTGCCAGTGGACTCCCTACGAAGCAGTACTTC
-,-,13,TRBV4-1,TRBJ1-2,CASSRVREHGYTF,TGCGCCAGCAGCCGCGTCAGGGAACATGGCTACACCTTC
-,-,14,TRBV7-9,TRBJ1-2,CASSLKGGLYGYTF,TGTGCCAGCAGCTTGAAGGGGGGACTCTATGGCTACACCTTC
-,-,15,TRBV23-1,TRBJ1-1,CASSQSQERNTEAFF,TGCGCCAGCAGTCAATCGCAGGAAAGAAACACTGAAGCTTTCTTT